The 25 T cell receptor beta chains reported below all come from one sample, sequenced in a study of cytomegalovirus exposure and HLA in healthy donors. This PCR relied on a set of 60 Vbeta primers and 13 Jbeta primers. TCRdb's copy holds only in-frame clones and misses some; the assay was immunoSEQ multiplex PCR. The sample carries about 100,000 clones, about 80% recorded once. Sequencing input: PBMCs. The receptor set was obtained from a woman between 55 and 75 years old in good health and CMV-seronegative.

This chain's CDR3 is CASSQSKDRASVGDQPQHF. CDR3 coding DNA: TGCGCCAGCAGTCAATCTAAGGACAGGGCCTCCGTTGGGGATCAGCCCCAGCATTTT. The gene calls are TRBV23-1 and TRBJ1-5; TRBD1 aligns across 8 bases. TRBV23-1 carries the ORF label, with uncertain function. The V segment lost 0 bases and the J segment 5 bases; nucleotides outside the gene matches: 15. The CDR3 is 19 amino acids.

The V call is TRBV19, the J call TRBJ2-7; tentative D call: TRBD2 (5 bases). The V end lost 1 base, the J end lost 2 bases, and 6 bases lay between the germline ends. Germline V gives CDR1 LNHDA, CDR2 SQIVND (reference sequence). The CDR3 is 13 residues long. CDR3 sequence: CASSIGRTYEQYF. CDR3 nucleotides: TGTGCCAGTAGTATAGGGAGGACCTACGAGCAGTACTTC.

CDR3 nucleotides: TGTGCCAGCCGGGGAGGCAATGAGCAGTTCTTC. It yields the protein CASRGGNEQFF. The V and J genes are TRBV6-6 and TRBJ2-1, with D perhaps TRBD2 (6 bases). The V and J ends lost 8 bases and 6 bases respectively, with 8 bases between them. The CDR3 sequence is 11 residues long. CDR1 is MNHNY and CDR2 is SVGAGI in the germline V gene (reference sequence).

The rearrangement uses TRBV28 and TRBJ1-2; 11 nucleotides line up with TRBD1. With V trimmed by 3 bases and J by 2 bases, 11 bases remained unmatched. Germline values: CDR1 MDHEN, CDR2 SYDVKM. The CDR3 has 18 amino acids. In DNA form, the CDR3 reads TGTGCCAGCAGTTTTTCCCCGGGACAGGGGGTTCGAAACTATGGCTACACCTTC. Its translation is CASSFSPGQGVRNYGYTF.

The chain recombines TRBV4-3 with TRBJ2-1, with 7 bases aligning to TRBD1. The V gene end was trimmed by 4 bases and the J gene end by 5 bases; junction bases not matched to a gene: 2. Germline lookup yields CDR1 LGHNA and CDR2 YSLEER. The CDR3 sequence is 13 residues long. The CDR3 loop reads CASSRDRDNEQFF. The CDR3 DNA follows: TGCGCCAGCAGCCGGGACAGAGACAATGAGCAGTTCTTC.

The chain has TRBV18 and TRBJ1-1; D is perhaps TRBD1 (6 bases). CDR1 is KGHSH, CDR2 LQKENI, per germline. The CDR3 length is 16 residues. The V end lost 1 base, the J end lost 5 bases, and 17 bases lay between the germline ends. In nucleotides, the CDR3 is TGTGCCAGCTCACCACAAACTGGCCAGGGGAAGACTGAAGCTTTCTTT. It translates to CASSPQTGQGKTEAFF.

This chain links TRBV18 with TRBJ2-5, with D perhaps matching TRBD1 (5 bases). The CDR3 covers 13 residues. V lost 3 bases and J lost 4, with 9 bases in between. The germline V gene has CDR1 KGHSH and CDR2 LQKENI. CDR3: CASSPARAETQYF. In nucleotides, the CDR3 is TGTGCCAGCTCACCGGCCAGGGCAGAGACCCAGTACTTC. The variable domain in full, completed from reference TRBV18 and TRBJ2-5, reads NAGVMQNPRHLVRRRGQEARLRCSPMKGHSHVYWYRQLPEEGLKFMVYLQKENIIDESGMPKERFSAEFPKEGPSILRIQQVVRGDSAAYFCASSPARAETQYFGPGTRLLVL.

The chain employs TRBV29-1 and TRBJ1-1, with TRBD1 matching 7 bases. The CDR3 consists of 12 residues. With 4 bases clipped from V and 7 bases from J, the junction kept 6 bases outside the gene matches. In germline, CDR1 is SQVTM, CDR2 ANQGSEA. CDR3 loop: CSVGGDSYEAFF. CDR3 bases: TGCAGCGTTGGTGGGGACAGCTATGAAGCTTTCTTT.

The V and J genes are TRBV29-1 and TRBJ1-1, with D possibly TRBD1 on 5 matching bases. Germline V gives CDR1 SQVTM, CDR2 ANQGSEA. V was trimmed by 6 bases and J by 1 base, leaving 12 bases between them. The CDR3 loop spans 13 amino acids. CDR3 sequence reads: CSVQFTGNTEAFF. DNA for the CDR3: TGCAGCGTCCAATTTACAGGGAACACTGAAGCTTTCTTT.

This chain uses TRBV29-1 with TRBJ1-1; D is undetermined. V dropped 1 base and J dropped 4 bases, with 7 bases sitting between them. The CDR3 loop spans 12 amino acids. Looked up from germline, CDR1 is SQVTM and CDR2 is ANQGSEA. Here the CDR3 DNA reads TGCAGCGTTGAAGGAGGAGGCACTGAAGCTTTCTTT. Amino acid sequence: CSVEGGGTEAFF.

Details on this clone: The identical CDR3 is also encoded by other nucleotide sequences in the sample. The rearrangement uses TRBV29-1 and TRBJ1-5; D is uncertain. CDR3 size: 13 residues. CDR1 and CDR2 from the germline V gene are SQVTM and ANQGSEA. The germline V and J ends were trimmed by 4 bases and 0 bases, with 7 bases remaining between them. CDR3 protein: CSVGASSNQPQHF. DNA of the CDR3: TGCAGCGTTGGGGCATCTAGCAATCAGCCCCAGCATTTT.

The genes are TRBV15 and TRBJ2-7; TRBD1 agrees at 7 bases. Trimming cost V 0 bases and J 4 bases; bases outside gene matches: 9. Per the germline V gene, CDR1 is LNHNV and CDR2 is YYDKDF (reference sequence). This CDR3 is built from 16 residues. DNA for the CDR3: TGTGCCACCAGCAGAGATCCCCCCGAACAGGGGTACGAGCAGTACTTC. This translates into CATSRDPPEQGYEQYF.

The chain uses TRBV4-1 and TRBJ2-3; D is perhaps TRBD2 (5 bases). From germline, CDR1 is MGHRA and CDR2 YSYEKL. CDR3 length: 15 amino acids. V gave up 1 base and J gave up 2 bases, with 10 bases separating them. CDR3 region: CASSQAPGDTDTQYF. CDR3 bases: TGCGCCAGCAGCCAAGCCCCCGGGGACACAGATACGCAGTATTTT.

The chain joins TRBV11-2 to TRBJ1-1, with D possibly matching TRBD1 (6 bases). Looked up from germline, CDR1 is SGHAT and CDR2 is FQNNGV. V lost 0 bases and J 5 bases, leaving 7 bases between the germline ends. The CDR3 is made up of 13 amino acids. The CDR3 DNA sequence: TGTGCCAGCAGCTTAGATCAGGGGACTGAAGCTTTCTTT. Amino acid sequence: CASSLDQGTEAFF. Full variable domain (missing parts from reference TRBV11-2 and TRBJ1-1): EAGVAQSPRYKIIEKRQSVAFWCNPISGHATLYWYQQILGQGPKLLIQFQNNGVVDDSQLPKDRFSAERLKGVDSTLKIQPAKLEDSAVYLCASSLDQGTEAFFGQGTRLTVV.

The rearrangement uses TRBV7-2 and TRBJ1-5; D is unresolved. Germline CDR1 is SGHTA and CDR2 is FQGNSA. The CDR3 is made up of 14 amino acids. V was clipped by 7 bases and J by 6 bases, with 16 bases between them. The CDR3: CASTLTGRGQPQHF. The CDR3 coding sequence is TGTGCCAGCACCCTTACGGGGAGAGGTCAGCCCCAGCATTTT. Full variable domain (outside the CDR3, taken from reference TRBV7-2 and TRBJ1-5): GAGVSQSPSNKVTEKGKDVELRCDPISGHTALYWYRQSLGQGLEFLIYFQGNSAPDKSGLPSDRFSAERTGGSVSTLTIQRTQQEDSAVYLCASTLTGRGQPQHFGDGTRLSIL.

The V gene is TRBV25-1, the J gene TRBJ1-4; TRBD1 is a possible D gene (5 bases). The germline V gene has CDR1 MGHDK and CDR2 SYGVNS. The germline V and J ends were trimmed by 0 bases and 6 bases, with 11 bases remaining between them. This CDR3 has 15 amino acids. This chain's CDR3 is CASSEYGGEHEKLFF. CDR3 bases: TGTGCCAGCAGTGAATATGGAGGGGAGCATGAAAAACTGTTTTTT. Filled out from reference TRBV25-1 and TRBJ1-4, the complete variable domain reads EADIYQTPRYLVIGTGKKITLECSQTMGHDKMYWYQQDPGMELHLIHYSYGVNSTEKGDLSSESTVSRIRTEHFPLTLESARPSHTSQYLCASSEYGGEHEKLFFGSGTQLSVL.

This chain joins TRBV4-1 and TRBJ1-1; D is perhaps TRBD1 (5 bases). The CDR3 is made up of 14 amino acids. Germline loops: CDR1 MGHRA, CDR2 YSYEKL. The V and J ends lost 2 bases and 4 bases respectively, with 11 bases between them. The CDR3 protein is CASSQPQGITEAFF. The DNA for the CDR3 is TGCGCCAGCAGCCAACCCCAGGGCATCACTGAAGCTTTCTTT.

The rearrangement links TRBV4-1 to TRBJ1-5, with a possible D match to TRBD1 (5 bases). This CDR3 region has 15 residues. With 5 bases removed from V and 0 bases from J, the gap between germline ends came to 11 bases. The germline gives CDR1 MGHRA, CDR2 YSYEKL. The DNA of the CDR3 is TGCGCCAGCAGCTCGGGGGACGATAGCAATCAGCCCCAGCATTTT. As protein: CASSSGDDSNQPQHF.

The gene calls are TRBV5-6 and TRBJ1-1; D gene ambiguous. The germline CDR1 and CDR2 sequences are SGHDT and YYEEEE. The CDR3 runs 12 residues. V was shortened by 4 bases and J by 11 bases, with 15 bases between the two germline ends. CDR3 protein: CASSITGGVAFF. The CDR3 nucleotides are TGTGCCAGCAGCATCACCGGCGGGGTGGCTTTCTTT. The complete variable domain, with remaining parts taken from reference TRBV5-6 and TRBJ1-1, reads DAGVTQSPTHLIKTRGQQVTLRCSPKSGHDTVSWYQQALGQGPQFIFQYYEEEERQRGNFPDRFSGHQFPNYSSELNVNALLLGDSALYLCASSITGGVAFFGQGTRLTVV.

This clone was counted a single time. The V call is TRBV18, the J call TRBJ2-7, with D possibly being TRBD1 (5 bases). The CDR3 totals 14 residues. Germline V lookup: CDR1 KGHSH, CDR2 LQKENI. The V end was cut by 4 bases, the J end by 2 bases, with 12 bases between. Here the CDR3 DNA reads TGTGCCAGCTCACTAGACAGTTACACCTACGAGCAGTACTTC. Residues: CASSLDSYTYEQYF. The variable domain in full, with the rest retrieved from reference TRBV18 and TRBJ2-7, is NAGVMQNPRHLVRRRGQEARLRCSPMKGHSHVYWYRQLPEEGLKFMVYLQKENIIDESGMPKERFSAEFPKEGPSILRIQQVVRGDSAAYFCASSLDSYTYEQYFGPGTRLTVT.

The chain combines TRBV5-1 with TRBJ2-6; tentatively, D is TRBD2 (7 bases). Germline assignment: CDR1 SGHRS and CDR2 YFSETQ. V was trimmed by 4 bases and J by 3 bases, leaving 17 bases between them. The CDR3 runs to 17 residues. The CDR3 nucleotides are TGCGCCAGCAGCCCCCCCGTGGGGGGGCTTGGGGCCAACGTCCTGACTTTC. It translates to CASSPPVGGLGANVLTF.

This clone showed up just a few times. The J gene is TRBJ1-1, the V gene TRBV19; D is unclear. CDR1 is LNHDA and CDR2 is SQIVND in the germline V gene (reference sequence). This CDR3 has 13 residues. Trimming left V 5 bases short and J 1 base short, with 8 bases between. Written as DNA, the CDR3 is TGTGCCAGTAGTCCGGCAGGGAACACTGAAGCTTTCTTT. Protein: CASSPAGNTEAFF.

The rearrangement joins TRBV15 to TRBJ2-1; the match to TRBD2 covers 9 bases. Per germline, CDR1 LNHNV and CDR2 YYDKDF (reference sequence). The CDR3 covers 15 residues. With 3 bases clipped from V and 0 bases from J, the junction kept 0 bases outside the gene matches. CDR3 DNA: TGTGCCACCAGCAGTAGCGGGGGCTCCTACAATGAGCAGTTCTTC. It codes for CATSSSGGSYNEQFF.

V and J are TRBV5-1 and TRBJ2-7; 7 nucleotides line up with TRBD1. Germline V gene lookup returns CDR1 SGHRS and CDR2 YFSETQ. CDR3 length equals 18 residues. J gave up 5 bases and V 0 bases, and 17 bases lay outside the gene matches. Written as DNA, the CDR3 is TGCGCCAGCAGCTTGGCTTTACTGGGACAGCTCGGTAGGGACGAGCAGTACTTC. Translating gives CASSLALLGQLGRDEQYF.

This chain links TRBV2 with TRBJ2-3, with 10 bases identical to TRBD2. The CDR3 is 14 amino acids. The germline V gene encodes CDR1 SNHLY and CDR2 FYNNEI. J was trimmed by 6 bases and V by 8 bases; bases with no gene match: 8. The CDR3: CASDLAGVGDTQYF. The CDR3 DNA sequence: TGTGCCAGCGACCTAGCGGGAGTCGGGGATACGCAGTATTTT.